Below, 7 T cell receptor beta chains from the same sample are listed, as sequenced in a study of T cell responses to AZD1222 COVID-19 vaccine. Using immunoSEQ multiplex PCR, the repertoire was profiled, and TCRdb retains in-frame clones only, with some absent. The sample includes 200,000 or so clones, 85% to 95% of them seen just once. Source: peripheral blood, taken on day 0 of AZD1222 vaccination. The receptors here all came from an adult in good health.

The V gene is TRBV10-3, the J gene TRBJ2-7; D is ambiguous. The CDR3 sequence is 14 residues long. Germline V gene sequence: CDR1 ENHRY, CDR2 SYGVKD. Trimming took off 7 bases at V and 0 bases at J, with 13 bases between the two ends. The CDR3, as DNA: TGTGCCATCAAACCGGGCCAAAACTCCTACGAGCAGTACTTC. Translation gives CAIKPGQNSYEQYF.

This sequence joins TRBV5-5 and TRBJ2-5; TRBD2 is a possible D gene (5 bases). Trimming stripped 2 bases from V and 1 base from J, with 9 bases between. The CDR3 contains 14 residues. Germline loops: CDR1 SGHKS, CDR2 YYEKEE (reference sequence). The CDR3 region has the DNA TGTGCCAGCAGCTTCAGGAGGACCCAAGAGACCCAGTACTTC. Encoded protein: CASSFRRTQETQYF. Based on the CDR3 plus reference TRBV5-5 and TRBJ2-5, the full variable domain is DAGVTQSPTHLIKTRGQQVTLRCSPISGHKSVSWYQQVLGQGPQFIFQYYEKEERGRGNFPDRFSARQFPNYSSELNVNALLLGDSALYLCASSFRRTQETQYFGPGTRLLVL.

This clone was counted once. J is TRBJ2-3 and V is TRBV7-2; 7 nucleotides agree with TRBD2. Trimming cost V 3 bases and J 1 base; bases outside gene matches: 7. The germline gives CDR1 SGHTA, CDR2 FQGNSA. CDR3 length equals 16 residues. DNA of the CDR3: TGTGCCAGCAGCTTTAGGGCCCTAGCGGGCACAGATACGCAGTATTTT. Translation: CASSFRALAGTDTQYF.

The rearrangement links TRBV3-1 (or the pseudogene TRBV3-2) to TRBJ1-4; the D gene is possibly TRBD1 (5 bases). V lost 1 base to trimming and J lost 6 bases, with 6 bases between them. The CDR3 is made up of 13 amino acids. Germline V CDR1 and CDR2: LGHDT, YNNKEL (reference sequence). CDR3 sequence: CASSQGGHEKLFF. DNA of the CDR3: TGTGCCAGCAGCCAAGGGGGACATGAAAAACTGTTTTTT.

The J gene is TRBJ1-3, the V gene TRBV7-2; D not resolved. The germline V and J ends were trimmed by 4 bases and 3 bases, with 13 bases remaining between them. CDR3 length: 15 residues. The germline V gene has CDR1 SGHTA and CDR2 FQGNSA. The CDR3 sequence: CASSSIDRVGNTIYF. CDR3 in DNA: TGTGCCAGCAGCTCCATCGACCGGGTTGGAAACACCATATATTTT.

The chain joins TRBV4-1 to TRBJ1-2, with D hard to call. V was pared by 2 bases and J by 2 bases, with 18 bases between. This CDR3 is built from 17 residues. From germline, CDR1 is MGHRA and CDR2 YSYEKL. CDR3 nucleotides: TGCGCCAGCAGCCAAACCTTCATGGACCCGCCGAACTATGGCTACACCTTC. Its protein product is CASSQTFMDPPNYGYTF.

The CDR3: CASSARQNNEKLFF. CDR3 sequence (DNA): TGTGCCAGCAGTGCAAGACAGAATAATGAAAAACTGTTTTTT. The chain links TRBV2 to TRBJ1-4; perhaps TRBD1 as D (5 bases). V lost 4 bases, J lost 4 bases, and 10 bases lay in between. The CDR3 totals 14 residues. Germline lookup yields CDR1 SNHLY and CDR2 FYNNEI.